Below are 32 T cell receptor beta chains sequenced from a single sample in a study of blood T cell repertoires in COVID-19 (dated by TCRdb to between 2020 and 2021). The protocol used for the library was the immunoSEQ multiplex PCR assay. The table comes from immuneACCESS by way of TCRdb, which keeps in-frame sequences with V and J called. Part of the clones is missing from these tables; in studies checked, under half for an unresolved V gene and the rest for unknown reasons. This sample is represented by tens of thousands of clones; over 75% of them were singletons. The ten biggest clones cover 16% of the sample. What was sequenced was peripheral blood. The source is a woman aged 80 or over with active or convalescent COVID-19.

This clone appeared a single time. The chain joins TRBV5-4 to TRBJ1-6; D is unclear. V gave up 0 bases and J gave up 6 bases, with 4 bases separating them. Germline V gene sequence: CDR1 SGHNT, CDR2 YYREEE (reference sequence). This CDR3 region has 13 residues. The CDR3 DNA follows: TGTGCCAGCAGCTTGGACAGTAATTCACCCCTCCACTTT. Residues: CASSLDSNSPLHF.

The chain couples TRBV6-5 to TRBJ2-1; 9 bases are shared with TRBD2. This CDR3 has 15 residues. Trimming took 3 bases from V and 7 from J; bases not matched to a gene: 7. CDR1 and CDR2 (germline): MNHEY, SVGAGI. CDR3 in DNA: TGTGCCAGCAGTTATCGCGGGAGGGCCGGGAATGAGCAGTTCTTC. It encodes CASSYRGRAGNEQFF.

This chain connects TRBV28 to TRBJ2-3, with 9 bases matching TRBD2. The germline CDR1 and CDR2 sequences are MDHEN and SYDVKM. This CDR3 contains 17 residues. V lost 6 bases, J lost 7 bases, and 17 bases stayed unmatched. CDR3 in amino acids: CASSPPWGAGGINTQYF. The CDR3 nucleotides are TGTGCCAGCAGCCCCCCATGGGGAGCGGGAGGAATTAATACGCAGTATTTT.

CDR3 loop: CASSGQAGETQYF. As DNA, the CDR3 is TGTGCCAGCAGCGGACAGGCAGGGGAGACCCAGTACTTC. The V and J genes are TRBV2 and TRBJ2-5; 7 bases line up with TRBD1. This CDR3 is built from 13 residues. V dropped 6 bases and J dropped 5; count of bases not matched to a gene: 6. Germline V lookup: CDR1 SNHLY, CDR2 FYNNEI.

This chain connects TRBV6-6 to TRBJ2-5; 10 bases are a match to TRBD1. Germline V gene data show CDR1 as MNHNY and CDR2 as SVGAGI (reference sequence). This CDR3 region has 15 residues. After removal of 5 bases from V and 4 bases from J, the junction contained 7 bases not matched to a gene. This CDR3 reads CASSGGQGRSETQYF. DNA for the CDR3: TGTGCCAGCAGTGGGGGACAGGGGAGGTCAGAGACCCAGTACTTC.

This chain connects TRBV10-3 to TRBJ1-2, with TRBD1 identical over 11 bases. This CDR3 comprises 16 residues. V was clipped by 6 bases and J by 0 bases; unmatched bases: 6. Germline loops: CDR1 ENHRY, CDR2 SYGVKD. In DNA, the CDR3 is TGTGCCATCAGGGGACAGGGGGGCAGAGCTAACTATGGCTACACCTTC. Its translation is CAIRGQGGRANYGYTF.

This chain uses TRBV19 with TRBJ2-7; 7 positions agree with TRBD1. Per the germline V gene, CDR1 is LNHDA and CDR2 is SQIVND (reference sequence). The V gene end was trimmed by 3 bases and the J gene end by 1 base; junction bases not matched to a gene: 3. The CDR3 is made up of 14 amino acids. The CDR3 coding sequence is TGTGCCAGTAGTATCCGGGACAGTTCCTACGAGCAGTACTTC. Amino acid sequence: CASSIRDSSYEQYF.

The rearrangement links TRBV9 to TRBJ1-6; a weak D match, TRBD1 (6 bases). The CDR3 consists of 16 residues. CDR1 SGDLS and CDR2 YYNGEE come from the germline V gene. Trimming took 7 bases from V and 7 from J, leaving 21 bases between them. The CDR3 DNA sequence: TGTGCCAGCGGGTCGAAGCAGGGGCCCAGGAATTCACCCCTCCACTTT. As protein: CASGSKQGPRNSPLHF. Full variable domain (outside the CDR3, taken from reference TRBV9 and TRBJ1-6): DSGVTQTPKHLITATGQRVTLRCSPRSGDLSVYWYQQSLDQGLQFLIQYYNGEERAKGNILERFSAQQFPDLHSELNLSSLELGDSALYFCASGSKQGPRNSPLHFGNGTRLTVT.

This rearrangement joins TRBV7-3 to TRBJ1-1; D unresolved. CDR1 SGHTA and CDR2 FQGTGA come from the germline V gene. CDR3 length equals 13 residues. V was cut by 2 bases and J by 1 base, with 5 bases left in between. The CDR3 DNA follows: TGTGCCAGCAGCTTATCACAGAACACTGAAGCTTTCTTT. Translation: CASSLSQNTEAFF.

As DNA, the CDR3 is TGCGCCAGCAGCCAACTAGCGGGGGGCTACGAGCAGTACTTC. Protein sequence: CASSQLAGGYEQYF. This rearrangement joins TRBV5-1 to TRBJ2-7; 12 bases are a match to TRBD2. CDR1 is SGHRS and CDR2 is YFSETQ in the germline V gene. This CDR3 spans 14 amino acids. V was pared by 4 bases and J by 3 bases, with 2 bases of the junction left unmatched.

The chain is built from TRBV18 and TRBJ1-1; 8 bases agree with TRBD1. Germline-derived CDR1 and CDR2 are KGHSH and LQKENI. After removal of 0 bases from V and 1 base from J, the junction contained 7 bases not matched to a gene. The CDR3 length is 17 residues. CDR3: CASSPPNLGTGNTEAFF. The CDR3 DNA sequence: TGTGCCAGCTCACCACCGAATTTGGGGACAGGGAACACTGAAGCTTTCTTT.

The table lists this clone with a count of one. The chain uses TRBV7-9 and TRBJ1-2; 7 positions agree with TRBD1. The J segment lost 4 bases and the V segment lost 6 bases, leaving 11 bases of the junction unmatched. CDR1 is SEHNR, CDR2 FQNEAQ, per germline (reference sequence). The CDR3 spans 15 residues. Here the CDR3 DNA reads TGTGCCAGCAGTTCGTTCCCGGGACAGCCCTATGGCTACACCTTC. It encodes CASSSFPGQPYGYTF.

J is TRBJ2-3 and V is TRBV2; TRBD2 matches at 9 bases. The length of the CDR3 is 14 residues. The germline V gene encodes CDR1 SNHLY and CDR2 FYNNEI. J lost 4 bases, V lost 5 bases, and 4 bases had no gene match. The CDR3 reads CASSFLAGSDTQYF. Here the CDR3 DNA reads TGTGCCAGCAGTTTTCTAGCGGGATCAGATACGCAGTATTTT.

This sequence joins TRBV7-8 and TRBJ2-7, with unresolved D. Trimming took off 4 bases at V and 6 bases at J, with 16 bases between the two ends. The CDR3 sequence is 14 residues long. Per the germline V gene, CDR1 is SGHVS and CDR2 is FQNEAQ. The CDR3 is CASSSLSPGLEQYF. The CDR3 coding sequence is TGTGCCAGCAGCTCCCTTTCCCCTGGCCTCGAGCAGTACTTC.

CDR3 coding DNA: TGTGCCAGCATCAGTCCGGGACAGACTAATGAAAAACTGTTTTTT. It encodes CASISPGQTNEKLFF. The chain links TRBV21-1 to TRBJ1-4; TRBD1, the table's D call, lacks a check against the DNA. TRBV21-1 is listed as a pseudogene. The CDR3 is 15 residues long.

The chain couples TRBV2 to TRBJ1-4; D is undetermined. The V and J ends lost 7 bases and 0 bases respectively, with 9 bases between them. The CDR3 is 14 residues long. Germline-derived CDR1 and CDR2 are SNHLY and FYNNEI. The DNA for the CDR3 is TGTGCCAGCATCCGCGGGCCAACTAATGAAAAACTGTTTTTT. This gives the protein CASIRGPTNEKLFF.

V and J are TRBV15 and TRBJ1-1, with a weak D call TRBD1 (6 bases). From germline, CDR1 is LNHNV and CDR2 YYDKDF (reference sequence). V was shortened by 3 bases and J by 5 bases, with 16 bases between the two germline ends. There are 15 residues in the CDR3. DNA of the CDR3: TGTGCCACCAGCAGCATCCAGTTACAGGGAACTGAAGCTTTCTTT. Amino acids: CATSSIQLQGTEAFF.

J is TRBJ1-2 and V is TRBV27; D is perhaps TRBD1 (5 bases). Germline CDR1 is MNHEY and CDR2 is SMNVEV (reference sequence). The CDR3 contains 12 residues. Trimming left V 6 bases short and J 8 bases short, with 13 bases between. CDR3 nucleotides: TGTGCCAGCAGACTCTGGGGGGGAGGCTACACCTTC. Residues: CASRLWGGGYTF.

This clone has only one observation. V usage is TRBV7-2 and J usage is TRBJ1-1; the D gene is possibly TRBD1 (6 bases). Germline CDR1 and CDR2: SGHTA and FQGNSA. The CDR3 extends over 15 amino acids. The V and J ends lost 1 base and 1 base respectively, with 10 bases between them. CDR3 loop: CASSLGPDRNTEAFF. In nucleotides, the CDR3 is TGTGCCAGCAGCTTAGGCCCGGACAGGAACACTGAAGCTTTCTTT.

The rearrangement links TRBV11-2 to TRBJ2-7; 7 nucleotides line up with TRBD1. The ends lost 5 bases at V and 5 bases at J; junction bases unmatched: 9. Germline lookup yields CDR1 SGHAT and CDR2 FQNNGV. The CDR3 runs to 14 residues. In DNA form, the CDR3 reads TGTGCCAGCAGCCCAAGGGGACAGAAACACGAGCAGTACTTC. This codes for CASSPRGQKHEQYF.

V usage is TRBV27 and J usage is TRBJ1-2; TRBD1 matches 7 bases. The junction had 3 bases not matched to a gene; V was cut back by 6 bases and J by 5 bases. Germline CDR1 and CDR2: MNHEY and SMNVEV (reference sequence). There are 12 residues in the CDR3. CDR3 sequence (DNA): TGTGCCAGCAGCGACAGGGAGTATGGCTACACCTTC. Protein sequence: CASSDREYGYTF.

V gene TRBV6-2 or TRBV6-3 combines with J gene TRBJ2-1, with a weak D call TRBD1 (5 bases). The length of the CDR3 is 12 residues. V was trimmed by 6 bases and J by 10 bases, leaving 13 bases between them. Germline V gene sequence: CDR1 MNHEY, CDR2 SVGEGT. CDR3: CASSRLGVEQFF. The CDR3 DNA follows: TGTGCCAGCAGCCGGCTAGGGGTAGAGCAGTTCTTC.

This clone was found once. The chain has TRBV7-3 and TRBJ2-3, with TRBD2 matching 10 bases. From germline, CDR1 is SGHTA and CDR2 FQGTGA. V trimming: 2 bases; J trimming: 1 base; junction bases outside the gene matches: 9. The CDR3 length is 18 residues. The CDR3 region has the DNA TGTGCCAGCAGCTTAGTCCCAGCGGGAGGGCCAGGCACAGATACGCAGTATTTT. This translates into CASSLVPAGGPGTDTQYF.

The gene calls are TRBV18 and TRBJ1-4; D is undetermined. Trimming stripped 6 bases from V and 5 bases from J, with 4 bases between. The CDR3 runs 11 residues. CDR1 KGHSH and CDR2 LQKENI come from the germline V gene. In nucleotides, the CDR3 is TGTGCCAGCTCGTCAAATGAAAAACTGTTTTTT. This gives the protein CASSSNEKLFF. The full variable domain, its missing parts supplied by reference TRBV18 and TRBJ1-4, is NAGVMQNPRHLVRRRGQEARLRCSPMKGHSHVYWYRQLPEEGLKFMVYLQKENIIDESGMPKERFSAEFPKEGPSILRIQQVVRGDSAAYFCASSSNEKLFFGSGTQLSVL.

The rearrangement uses TRBV12-5 and TRBJ1-4; weak D call: TRBD1 (5 bases). Deletions cut 1 base from V and 8 bases from J, with 17 bases between. Germline lookup yields CDR1 LGHNT and CDR2 FRNRAP. This CDR3 contains 16 residues. CDR3 loop: CASGLGRLTDEEKLFF. The CDR3 nucleotides read TGTGCTAGTGGTTTGGGCAGGTTGACAGACGAAGAAAAACTGTTTTTT.

V usage is TRBV28 and J usage is TRBJ1-1; D possibly corresponds to TRBD1 (6 bases). Germline V CDR1 and CDR2: MDHEN, SYDVKM. V was pared by 7 bases and J by 4 bases, with 22 bases between. The CDR3 spans 16 residues. In DNA form, the CDR3 reads TGTGCCAGCACTCCCAATGGCAGGGGTTTAGTCACTGAAGCTTTCTTT. Translating gives CASTPNGRGLVTEAFF.

This sequence joins TRBV28 and TRBJ1-5; maybe TRBD1 (5 bases). CDR1 and CDR2 from the germline V gene are MDHEN and SYDVKM. The CDR3 contains 14 residues. Trimming removed 8 bases from V and 5 bases from J, with 16 bases in between. The CDR3 DNA reads as TGTGCCAGCCGGGGGGGGATAAAGGATCAGCCCCAGCATTTT. Protein: CASRGGIKDQPQHF.

This sequence joins TRBV5-1 and TRBJ2-1, with 10 positions matching TRBD2. The germline V gene encodes CDR1 SGHRS and CDR2 YFSETQ. Trimming removed 0 bases from V and 9 bases from J; junction bases left unmatched: 6. The CDR3 has 15 residues. The CDR3 region is CASSLGGLAEGEQFF. The DNA for the CDR3 is TGCGCCAGCAGCTTGGGAGGACTAGCGGAAGGTGAGCAGTTCTTC.

The rearrangement uses TRBV5-1 and TRBJ1-4, with 11 bases fitting TRBD1. The CDR3 loop spans 16 amino acids. The V and J ends lost 4 bases and 7 bases, in that order; junction bases with no gene match: 9. The V gene's germline CDR1 is SGHRS and CDR2 YFSETQ. In DNA form, the CDR3 reads TGCGCCAGCAGCCCCTGGACAGGGGGCGGTTTTGAAAAACTGTTTTTT. Translated, it gives CASSPWTGGGFEKLFF.

This chain joins TRBV2 and TRBJ1-2, with TRBD1 matching 11 bases. The junction had 11 bases not matched to a gene; V was cut back by 4 bases and J by 4 bases. The CDR3 contains 17 residues. CDR1 and CDR2 (germline): SNHLY, FYNNEI. The CDR3 coding sequence is TGTGCCAGCAGTGTCCTCCCGGGACAGGGGGGTATCTATGGCTACACCTTC. It specifies CASSVLPGQGGIYGYTF.

The chain carries TRBV27 and TRBJ1-5; the D gene is possibly TRBD1 (6 bases). The CDR3 length is 14 residues. Per the germline V gene, CDR1 is MNHEY and CDR2 is SMNVEV (reference sequence). V lost 1 base and J 6 bases, leaving 10 bases between the germline ends. The CDR3 loop is CASSLLQGSQPQHF. CDR3 nucleotides: TGTGCCAGCAGTTTATTGCAGGGGAGTCAGCCCCAGCATTTT.

The chain combines TRBV6-2 or TRBV6-3 with TRBJ2-7; a possible D gene is TRBD1 (6 bases). V gave up 0 bases and J gave up 12 bases, with 21 bases separating them. This CDR3 spans 15 amino acids. Germline CDR1 MNHEY, CDR2 SVGEGT. This chain's CDR3 is CASSYSVTRGLGLYF. CDR3 bases: TGTGCCAGCAGTTACTCAGTTACCAGGGGTCTGGGGCTGTACTTC.